This T cell receptor beta chain is drawn from a study of blood T cell repertoires in COVID-19. Profiling relied on immunoSEQ multiplex PCR, and the TCRdb table lists in-frame clones only, not all of them. The sample shows 350,000 to 400,000 clones, 88% of them seen only once. CDR3 length: 14 amino acids. Germline loops: CDR1 MDHEN, CDR2 SYDVKM. The V end lost 8 bases, the J end lost 2 bases, and 12 bases lay between the germline ends. This clone was seen once. Everyone who took part was roughly 18 to 89 years old, and they came from about 25 US areas. The clonotype was recovered from a woman in her late teens or twenties who had recovered from COVID-19. The sequencing input was PBMCs or T cells enriched from blood (not recorded which). The rearrangement joins TRBV28 to TRBJ2-2; a weak D match, TRBD1 (5 bases). The CDR3 DNA sequence: TGTGCCAGCGGCCCAAGGGGAAACACCGGGGAGCTGTTTTTT. Its protein is CASGPRGNTGELFF.